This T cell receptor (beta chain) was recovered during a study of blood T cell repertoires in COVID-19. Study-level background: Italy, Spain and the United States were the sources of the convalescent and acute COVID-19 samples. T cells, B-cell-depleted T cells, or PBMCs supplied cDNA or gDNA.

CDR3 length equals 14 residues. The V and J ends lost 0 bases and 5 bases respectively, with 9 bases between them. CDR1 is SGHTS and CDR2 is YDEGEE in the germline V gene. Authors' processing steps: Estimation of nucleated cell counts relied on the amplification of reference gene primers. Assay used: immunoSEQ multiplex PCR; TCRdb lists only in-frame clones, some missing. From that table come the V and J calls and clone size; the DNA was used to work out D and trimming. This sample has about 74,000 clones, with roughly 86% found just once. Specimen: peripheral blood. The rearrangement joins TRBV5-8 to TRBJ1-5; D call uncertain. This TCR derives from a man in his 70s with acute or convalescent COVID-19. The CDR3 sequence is CASSLDRAHQPQHF. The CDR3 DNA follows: TGTGCCAGCAGCTTGGATCGCGCGCATCAGCCCCAGCATTTT.